The 13 T cell receptor beta chains in this list originate from one sample, sequenced in a study of T cell repertoires in cytomegalovirus infection. MiXCR, applied by TCRdb to the reads, yields one record per CDR3 protein. The top ten clones hold around 8.6% of a sample with 300,000 to 450,000 distinct CDR3 sequences, roughly 20% of them seen once. The source material was PBMCs. All receptors come from a human donor in good health (CMV status not recorded). Some clones in this sample may be carry-over from other donors' samples.

This clonotype has only a few counts. J is TRBJ2-7 and V is TRBV20-1; 10 bases fit TRBD1. Looked up from germline, CDR1 is DFQATT and CDR2 is SNEGSKA (reference sequence). The length of the CDR3 is 14 residues. The ends lost 4 bases at V and 5 bases at J; junction bases unmatched: 8. The CDR3 coding sequence is TGCAGTGCTAATACGGGACAGGGGATCAACGAGCAGTACTTC. Residues: CSANTGQGINEQYF.

With regard to this clonotype: A much larger clone is a single base away; this may be a read error. This rearrangement joins TRBV7-2 to TRBJ2-1; 11 bases are a match to TRBD2. The J segment lost 7 bases and the V segment lost 1 base, leaving 6 bases of the junction unmatched. CDR1 is SGHTA, CDR2 FQGNSA, per germline. The CDR3 sequence is 16 residues long. The DNA of the CDR3 is TGTGCCAGCAGCTTAGTATTCTCTAGCGGGGGGAATGAGCAGTTCTTC. This codes for CASSLVFSSGGNEQFF.

There are many counts of this clonotype. This chain joins TRBV7-2 and TRBJ2-7; D gene unclear. The CDR3 runs 13 residues. Germline V gene lookup returns CDR1 SGHTA and CDR2 FQGNSA. Trimming took off 2 bases at V and 2 bases at J, with 7 bases between the two ends. CDR3 sequence: CASSLWRTYEQYF. For the CDR3, the DNA is TGTGCCAGCAGCTTATGGAGAACCTACGAGCAGTACTTC. The whole variable domain, filled in from reference TRBV7-2 and TRBJ2-7, reads GAGVSQSPSNKVTEKGKDVELRCDPISGHTALYWYRQSLGQGLEFLIYFQGNSAPDKSGLPSDRFSAERTGGSVSTLTIQRTQQEDSAVYLCASSLWRTYEQYFGPGTRLTVT.

The DNA of the CDR3 is TGTGCCAGCAGTGAAGTCGACACTGAAGCTTTCTTT. Translated, it gives CASSEVDTEAFF. J is TRBJ1-1 and V is TRBV6-1; D gene unclear. Germline V lookup: CDR1 MNHNS, CDR2 SASEGT. The length of the CDR3 is 12 residues. V lost 1 base and J lost 3, with 3 bases in between.

The chain has TRBV20-1 and TRBJ1-1; TRBD1 might be the D (5 bases). Germline CDR1 and CDR2: DFQATT and SNEGSKA (reference sequence). CDR3 length equals 15 residues. Trimming stripped 5 bases from V and 2 bases from J, with 18 bases between. The CDR3: CSALTDMAINTEAFF. DNA for the CDR3: TGCAGTGCTCTGACAGATATGGCAATAAACACTGAAGCTTTCTTT.

The rearrangement joins TRBV28 to TRBJ2-5; 10 bases are a match to TRBD1. The germline V gene encodes CDR1 MDHEN and CDR2 SYDVKM. This CDR3 spans 15 amino acids. The V segment lost 6 bases and the J segment 5 bases; nucleotides outside the gene matches: 9. Written as DNA, the CDR3 is TGTGCCAGCAGCCTCGACAGGGGGCGAAAGGAGACCCAGTACTTC. As protein: CASSLDRGRKETQYF.

The table lists this clonotype with many counts. The chain recombines TRBV12-3 or TRBV12-4 with TRBJ1-4, with D uncertain. Deletions cut 11 bases from V and 8 bases from J, with 18 bases between. The length of the CDR3 is 13 residues. In nucleotides, the CDR3 is TGTGCCTGCAAGGGAGGCGGGCAAGAAAAACTGTTTTTT. Residues: CACKGGGQEKLFF.

This rearrangement joins TRBV20-1 to TRBJ2-5; 8 bases agree with TRBD2. Per germline, CDR1 DFQATT and CDR2 SNEGSKA (reference sequence). This CDR3 spans 14 amino acids. V was clipped by 3 bases and J by 5 bases; unmatched bases: 8. This CDR3 reads CSARGWGGGETQYF. The CDR3 bases are TGCAGTGCTAGGGGATGGGGCGGGGGGGAGACCCAGTACTTC.

This clonotype was observed a handful of times. The chain has TRBV6-5 and TRBJ1-6; 10 bases are a match to TRBD1. CDR1 is MNHEY, CDR2 SVGAGI, per germline. The CDR3 length is 15 residues. Losses at the gene ends were 4 bases for V and 6 bases for J; bases not matched to a gene: 3. CDR3 amino acids: CASSSDRGLNSPLHF. The CDR3 nucleotides read TGTGCCAGCAGTTCCGACAGGGGGCTTAATTCACCCCTCCACTTT.

This clonotype showed up just a few times. The chain employs TRBV28 and TRBJ2-2; unclear D gene. CDR1 and CDR2 from the germline V gene are MDHEN and SYDVKM. There are 14 residues in the CDR3. Trimming removed 7 bases from V and 3 bases from J, with 12 bases in between. The CDR3, as DNA: TGTGCCAGCATGATAGGATTCCACACCGGGGAGCTGTTTTTT. Amino acids: CASMIGFHTGELFF.

The chain has TRBV9 and TRBJ1-2, with D possibly TRBD1 on 6 matching bases. There are 16 residues in the CDR3. V was clipped by 4 bases and J by 3 bases, with 19 bases between them. CDR1 and CDR2 from the germline V gene are SGDLS and YYNGEE. CDR3 sequence reads: CASSTRGDQSDYGYTF. CDR3 coding DNA: TGTGCCAGCAGCACGAGGGGGGACCAGAGTGACTATGGCTACACCTTC.

This clonotype has only a few counts. J is TRBJ2-5 and V is TRBV6-2 or TRBV6-3; 8 bases are shared with TRBD2. V shed 5 bases and J 1 base; nucleotides not matched to a gene: 9. The CDR3 covers 16 residues. Germline CDR1 is MNHEY and CDR2 is SVGEGT. The CDR3 DNA reads TGTGCCAGCAGTCTTGACGGGACTAGACGCCAAGAGACCCAGTACTTC. This sequence encodes CASSLDGTRRQETQYF.

This chain links TRBV15 with TRBJ2-3; 10 nucleotides match TRBD2. The junction had 12 bases not matched to a gene; V was cut back by 2 bases and J by 1 base. In germline, CDR1 is LNHNV, CDR2 YYDKDF (reference sequence). The CDR3 has 19 amino acids. The CDR3 region is CATSRWGSGRAGGTDTQYF. The CDR3 region has the DNA TGTGCCACCAGCAGATGGGGAAGCGGGAGGGCCGGAGGCACAGATACGCAGTATTTT.